A selection of T cell receptor beta chains follows, all from one sample in a study of T cells in Graves' hyperthyroidism and ophthalmopathy. TCRdb redid the calling of the multiplex PCR reads with MiXCR, one entry per CDR3 protein. Altogether a few hundred thousand distinct CDR3 sequences are present, 17% being singletons, with the ten largest covering approximately 15%. Input material: blood. The source is a woman aged 18-29 years with Graves' ophthalmopathy. Each CDR3 is given without its conserved first and last residue. The order of the fields is clone size, V gene, CDR3 protein. The size field is filled for only some rows; it gives once, few, many or a size class.

many TRBV7-6 ASSLAWPRGTRAVGEQF
few TRBV12-3/TRBV12-4 ASRVGGRDTQY
many TRBV28 ASRWGGTGNTIY
NA TRBV5-1 ASSPSGTGNYGYT
few TRBV20-1 SARRGTMETQY
many TRBV28 ASRGGRTSYNEQF
many TRBV10-3 AISDGGLAKNIQY
many TRBV28 ASSLIRQYSYNEQF
few TRBV20-1 SGGPRIFYNEQF
many TRBV27 ASSLVGRGGSPLH
NA TRBV27 ASTGTSGGDEQF
few TRBV9 ASSRNTRSWGEQY
NA TRBV12-3/TRBV12-4 ASSLMASGTDTQY
NA TRBV6-2/TRBV6-3 ASRRSTSGRIYEQF
NA TRBV5-6 ASSLIKRQGADEQY
NA TRBV6-1 ASSEALGISKTDTQY
many TRBV7-8 ASSLVAGWNEQF
NA TRBV5-1 ASKGPPESYEQY
once TRBV5-5 ASSEGAWGNSPLH
many TRBV2 ASSSGLNPYTDTQY
many TRBV20-1 SARILPSDQNNEQF
NA TRBV6-1 ASSPPRTGVNSPLH
many TRBV30 AWSSSQGYGYT
NA TRBV29-1 SAQGTVDYGYT
many TRBV29-1 SVPGQGYTEAF
many TRBV7-6 ASSLYPGQGNTEAF
many TRBV28 ASSPSGRTATATNEKLF
many TRBV5-5 ASSWTEYNEQF
NA TRBV5-1 ASSWPRGGRDNEQF
NA TRBV25-1 ASSEIGGQETQY
many TRBV12-3/TRBV12-4 ASSLLYRGTEAF
NA TRBV9 ASSASSQETQY